This paragraph covers one TCR beta chain sequence. The data originate from a study of T cells expressing NK-cell markers. Study background: Repertoires of TCR beta were obtained from T cells sorted as CD3+CD56+NKG2C+, CD3+CD56+NKG2C- and CD3+CD56-NKG2C+.

After re-calling the 5' RACE reads, TCRdb lists one entry per CDR3 protein, DNA absent. The sample holds roughly 450,000 distinct CDR3 sequences. CDR3 length equals 17 residues. V gene TRBV12-3 or TRBV12-4 combines with J gene TRBJ2-1; there is no DNA to check the TCRdb D call of TRBD2. The TCR comes from a woman between 50 and 59 years old in good health. Material: blood T cells: a sorted CD56 or NKG2C T cell subset, CD4+ or CD8+ T cells, or bulk PBMC T cells (not recorded which). The CDR3 spells CASSYTGTSGSKGEQFF.